Shown below are 21 T cell receptor beta chains from a single sample sequenced in a study of T cell responses to AZD1222 COVID-19 vaccine. Assay: immunoSEQ multiplex PCR; the TCRdb copy retains only in-frame clones and omits some. Among 90,000 to 100,000 clones listed, more than 75% were seen once. The source material was peripheral blood, sampled on day 0 of AZD1222 vaccination. The receptors originated from an adult in good health.

This chain joins TRBV2 and TRBJ2-6; possibly TRBD1 or TRBD2 for D (5 bases each). Trimming removed 4 bases at V and 0 bases at J, with 16 bases between. Per germline, CDR1 SNHLY and CDR2 FYNNEI. The CDR3 is 18 residues long. The CDR3 coding sequence is TGTGCCAGCAGTGTATGGGGGAATTCTGACTCTGGGGCCAACGTCCTGACTTTC. The encoded protein is CASSVWGNSDSGANVLTF.

The chain employs TRBV4-3 and TRBJ1-1; tentatively, D is TRBD1 (6 bases). Germline V gene lookup returns CDR1 LGHNA and CDR2 YSLEER. V gave up 0 bases and J gave up 8 bases, with 7 bases separating them. This CDR3 comprises 12 residues. This chain's CDR3 is CASSQDDREAFF. The CDR3 coding sequence is TGCGCCAGCAGCCAAGATGACAGGGAAGCTTTCTTT.

This clone came up many times. The gene calls are TRBV6-4 and TRBJ2-3; the D gene could be TRBD1 or TRBD2 (5 bases each). V was shortened by 6 bases and J by 2 bases, with 15 bases between the two germline ends. CDR1 is MRHNA, CDR2 SNTAGT, per germline. The CDR3 sequence is 15 residues long. In nucleotides, the CDR3 is TGTGCCAGCAGAAAGGGGACCGGGCCCACAGATACGCAGTATTTT. Encoded protein: CASRKGTGPTDTQYF.

The rearrangement joins TRBV19 to TRBJ1-3; D unresolved. The CDR3 totals 15 residues. V was pared by 5 bases and J by 0 bases, with 11 bases between. Germline V lookup: CDR1 LNHDA, CDR2 SQIVND (reference sequence). CDR3 in amino acids: CASSEGPNSGNTIYF. The CDR3 DNA reads TGTGCCAGTAGTGAAGGACCGAACTCTGGAAACACCATATATTTT.

The chain links TRBV28 to TRBJ2-7, with D possibly TRBD2 on 6 matching bases. The CDR3 totals 15 residues. Germline lookup yields CDR1 MDHEN and CDR2 SYDVKM. Trimming removed 10 bases at V and 0 bases at J, with 19 bases between. The CDR3 here is CATTGGFGLSYEQYF. The CDR3 DNA sequence: TGTGCCACTACCGGAGGGTTCGGGCTCTCCTACGAGCAGTACTTC.

The V call is TRBV6-4, the J call TRBJ2-3; D may be TRBD1 or TRBD2 (6 bases each). The CDR3 is 15 amino acids. Germline assignment: CDR1 MRHNA and CDR2 SNTAGT. V lost 3 bases and J lost 1, with 11 bases in between. The CDR3 protein is CASSEGGSGTDTQYF. CDR3 sequence (DNA): TGTGCCAGCAGTGAAGGGGGGTCTGGCACAGATACGCAGTATTTT.

This chain joins TRBV20-1 and TRBJ1-2; D call uncertain. Germline values: CDR1 DFQATT, CDR2 SNEGSKA (reference sequence). Trimming left V 2 bases short and J 4 bases short, with 2 bases between. This CDR3 has 10 amino acids. CDR3 nucleotide sequence: TGCAGTGCTAGAAGCTATGGCTACACCTTC. Translating gives CSARSYGYTF.

The chain combines TRBV5-6 with TRBJ1-2; D not resolved. This CDR3 contains 13 residues. Germline lookup yields CDR1 SGHDT and CDR2 YYEEEE. V lost 1 base, J lost 2 bases, and 6 bases lay in between. The CDR3 protein is CASSLIQNYGYTF. The DNA of the CDR3 is TGTGCCAGCAGCTTGATACAGAACTATGGCTACACCTTC.

The chain's CDR3 is CASSYPGTVYTF. The CDR3 coding sequence is TGTGCCAGCAGTTACCCCGGGACCGTCTACACCTTC. J is TRBJ1-2 and V is TRBV6-6; a weak D match, TRBD1 (5 bases). The CDR3 contains 12 residues. Trimming removed 2 bases from V and 10 bases from J, with 11 bases in between. Germline assignment: CDR1 MNHNY and CDR2 SVGAGI (reference sequence).

V is TRBV11-1 and J is TRBJ2-5; tentative D call: TRBD1 (5 bases). Between the trimmed V and J ends, which lost 5 bases and 1 base, there was a span of 11 bases. This CDR3 spans 14 amino acids. Germline V gene data show CDR1 as SGHAT and CDR2 as FQDESV (reference sequence). The CDR3 reads CASSVQASQETQYF. The DNA of the CDR3 is TGTGCCAGCAGCGTACAGGCGAGCCAAGAGACCCAGTACTTC.

This clone was observed a few times. CDR3 protein: CSASKDAGNTIYF. CDR3 coding DNA: TGCAGTGCTAGTAAGGATGCTGGAAACACCATATATTTT. The chain couples TRBV20-1 to TRBJ1-3, with D uncertain. Per the germline V gene, CDR1 is DFQATT and CDR2 is SNEGSKA (reference sequence). CDR3 size: 13 residues. V gave up 3 bases and J gave up 2 bases, with 8 bases separating them.

This clone was picked up one time. This chain connects TRBV28 to TRBJ1-4; weak D call: TRBD1 (6 bases). Trimming removed 3 bases at V and 8 bases at J, with 16 bases between. CDR3 length: 15 residues. In germline, CDR1 is MDHEN, CDR2 SYDVKM. CDR3 region: CASSLEGVGPEKLFF. The CDR3 coding sequence is TGTGCCAGCAGTTTGGAGGGGGTGGGGCCCGAAAAACTGTTTTTT.

This clone was counted once. The gene calls are TRBV24-1 and TRBJ2-2; TRBD2 agrees at 9 bases. This CDR3 spans 17 amino acids. The V segment lost 1 base and the J segment 0 bases; nucleotides outside the gene matches: 2. Germline CDR1 is KGHDR and CDR2 is SFDVKD. As DNA, the CDR3 is TGTGCCACCAGTGATTTTGCGGGAGGGGCGAACACCGGGGAGCTGTTTTTT. Amino acids: CATSDFAGGANTGELFF.

The J gene is TRBJ2-1, the V gene TRBV21-1; the table calls TRBD1, which could not be checked here. TRBV21-1 is a known pseudogene. The CDR3 is made up of 16 amino acids. CDR3 DNA: TGTGCCAGCAGCATCCTAGGGACAGGGGATGGCAATGAGCAGTTCTTC. Translating gives CASSILGTGDGNEQFF.

The chain carries TRBV5-6 and TRBJ1-6, with D possibly TRBD1 on 5 matching bases. This CDR3 contains 15 residues. V lost 0 bases and J 7 bases, leaving 11 bases between the germline ends. Germline V gene data show CDR1 as SGHDT and CDR2 as YYEEEE. The CDR3 DNA sequence: TGTGCCAGCAGCTTGGGTCAGGGTGAGAATTCACCCCTCCACTTT. This encodes CASSLGQGENSPLHF.

CDR3 loop: CASSSPVSYNEQFF. CDR3 sequence (DNA): TGTGCCAGCAGCTCCCCGGTCTCCTACAATGAGCAGTTCTTC. The chain carries TRBV5-6 and TRBJ2-1; no firm D call. CDR3 length equals 14 residues. Germline V CDR1 and CDR2: SGHDT, YYEEEE. V was clipped by 3 bases and J by 0 bases, with 7 bases between them.

The chain couples TRBV19 to TRBJ2-2; possibly TRBD1 for D (6 bases). This CDR3 is built from 16 residues. Trimming stripped 1 base from V and 1 base from J, with 10 bases between. The germline V gene has CDR1 LNHDA and CDR2 SQIVND (reference sequence). In DNA, the CDR3 is TGTGCCAGTAGTATAGGGCGCAGGGGGAACACCGGGGAGCTGTTTTTT. As protein: CASSIGRRGNTGELFF.

This clone has just one count. This chain connects TRBV19 to TRBJ1-2; D may be TRBD1 (6 bases). Trimming pared 9 bases from V and 0 bases from J, leaving 14 bases between. Germline CDR1 and CDR2: LNHDA and SQIVND (reference sequence). CDR3 length: 14 amino acids. Here the CDR3 DNA reads TGTGCCAGCAGGGGAGGAGTTCCTAACTATGGCTACACCTTC. Protein sequence: CASRGGVPNYGYTF.

The rearrangement links TRBV10-3 to TRBJ1-5; D not certain. V dropped 2 bases and J dropped 2 bases, with 13 bases sitting between them. This CDR3 spans 16 amino acids. Germline-derived CDR1 and CDR2 are ENHRY and SYGVKD. CDR3 residues: CAISENLLGGNQPQHF. CDR3 nucleotide sequence: TGTGCCATCAGTGAGAACCTCCTGGGCGGCAATCAGCCCCAGCATTTT.

The chain recombines TRBV7-9 with TRBJ1-2; D is unclear. Germline CDR1 and CDR2: SEHNR and FQNEAQ (reference sequence). The CDR3 runs 13 residues. The V and J ends lost 1 base and 0 bases respectively, with 3 bases between them. Here the CDR3 DNA reads TGTGCCAGCAGCTTAGATCCTAACTATGGCTACACCTTC. It specifies CASSLDPNYGYTF.

The V and J genes are TRBV10-1 and TRBJ2-1; D ambiguous. Trimming cost V 3 bases and J 8 bases, with 11 bases left between them. Germline V gene data show CDR1 as WNHNN and CDR2 as SYGVQD (reference sequence). The CDR3 is 13 residues long. CDR3 in DNA: TGCGCCAGCAGTGAACCTCCGGACGATGAGCAGTTCTTC. This codes for CASSEPPDDEQFF.